The rows below give T cell receptor beta chains drawn from one sample of a study of blood T cell repertoires in COVID-19. Using immunoSEQ multiplex PCR, the repertoire was profiled, and TCRdb retains in-frame clones only, with some absent. In the table there are roughly 250,000 clones, more than 80% of which are singletons. Sequencing was performed on PBMCs or T cells enriched from blood (not recorded which). The receptors shown here come from a woman aged 18-30 years who had recovered from COVID-19. Both conserved end residues are trimmed from each CDR3. D genes are given only for firm matches. Part of the rows lack a size; the others show once, few, many or a class for expanded clones.

clone_size	cdr3_length	v_call	j_call	d_call	cdr3_aa
once	13	TRBV5-1	TRBJ2-5	TRBD2	ASRSAGGGAETQY
NA	13	TRBV27	TRBJ1-1	TRBD1	ASVGQGPLNTEAF
few	13	TRBV27	TRBJ1-6	NA	ASSLSAGPNSPLH
NA	15	TRBV7-9	TRBJ1-2	NA	ASSFPRLGQGIYGYT
NA	13	TRBV18	TRBJ2-3	TRBD2	ASSRERGRTDTQY
NA	12	TRBV28	TRBJ1-1	TRBD1	ASRSGGRNTEAF
NA	15	TRBV27	TRBJ2-2	TRBD1	ASSLYGTGAITGELF
once	15	TRBV11-2	TRBJ1-1	TRBD1	ASSLSATRQGSTEAF
NA	14	TRBV7-2	TRBJ2-3	TRBD2	ASSTRTSGYTDTQY
NA	14	TRBV6-1	TRBJ1-3	NA	ASSAVGLTSGNTIY